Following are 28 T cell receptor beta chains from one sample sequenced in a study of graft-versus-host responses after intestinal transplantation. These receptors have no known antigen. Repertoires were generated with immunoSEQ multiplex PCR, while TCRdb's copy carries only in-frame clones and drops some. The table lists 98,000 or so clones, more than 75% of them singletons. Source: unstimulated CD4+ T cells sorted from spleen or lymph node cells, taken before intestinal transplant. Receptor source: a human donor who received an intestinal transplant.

CDR3: CASSLGAGGPGETQYF. The CDR3 nucleotides are TGCGCCAGCAGCTTGGGAGCGGGAGGGCCCGGGGAGACCCAGTACTTC. This chain uses TRBV5-1 with TRBJ2-5, with 10 bases fitting TRBD2. CDR1 is SGHRS, CDR2 YFSETQ, per germline. The V and J ends lost 0 bases and 5 bases, in that order; junction bases with no gene match: 7. The CDR3 totals 16 residues.

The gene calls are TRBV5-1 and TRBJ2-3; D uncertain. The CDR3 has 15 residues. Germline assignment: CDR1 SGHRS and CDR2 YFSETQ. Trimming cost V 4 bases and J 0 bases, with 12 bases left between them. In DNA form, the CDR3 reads TGCGCCAGCAGCCCAGGATCTTCTAGCACAGATACGCAGTATTTT. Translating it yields CASSPGSSSTDTQYF.

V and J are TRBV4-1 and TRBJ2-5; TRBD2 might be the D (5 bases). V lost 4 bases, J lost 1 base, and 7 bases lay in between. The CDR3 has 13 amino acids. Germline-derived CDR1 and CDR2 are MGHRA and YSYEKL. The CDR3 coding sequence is TGCGCCAGCAGCCGCGGGCCCCAAGAGACCCAGTACTTC. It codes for CASSRGPQETQYF.

The DNA for the CDR3 is TGTGCCAGCAGCTTGGGACAGGGGGCATTTTACGAGCAGTACTTC. Its translation: CASSLGQGAFYEQYF. J is TRBJ2-7 and V is TRBV5-4, with TRBD1 identical over 10 bases. This CDR3 has 15 amino acids. Germline-derived CDR1 and CDR2 are SGHNT and YYREEE (reference sequence). The V and J ends lost 0 bases and 4 bases, in that order; junction bases with no gene match: 4.

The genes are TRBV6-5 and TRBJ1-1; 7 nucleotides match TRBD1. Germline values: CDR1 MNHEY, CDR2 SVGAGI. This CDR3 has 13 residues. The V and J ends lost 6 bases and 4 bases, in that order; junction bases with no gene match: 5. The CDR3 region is CASRYRGGTEAFF. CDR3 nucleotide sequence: TGTGCCAGCAGATACAGGGGCGGCACTGAAGCTTTCTTT.

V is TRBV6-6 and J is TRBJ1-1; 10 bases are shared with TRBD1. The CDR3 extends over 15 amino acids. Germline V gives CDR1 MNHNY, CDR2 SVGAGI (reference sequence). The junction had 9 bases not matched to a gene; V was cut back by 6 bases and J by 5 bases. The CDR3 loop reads CASRTPGTGETEAFF. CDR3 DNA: TGTGCCAGCAGGACCCCCGGGACAGGGGAAACTGAAGCTTTCTTT.

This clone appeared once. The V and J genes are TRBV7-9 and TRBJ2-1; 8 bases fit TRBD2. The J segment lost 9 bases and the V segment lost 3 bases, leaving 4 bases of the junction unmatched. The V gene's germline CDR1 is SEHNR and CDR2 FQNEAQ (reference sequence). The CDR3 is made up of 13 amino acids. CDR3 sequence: CASSLGLEVEQFF. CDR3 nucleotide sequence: TGTGCCAGCAGCTTGGGACTAGAGGTTGAGCAGTTCTTC.

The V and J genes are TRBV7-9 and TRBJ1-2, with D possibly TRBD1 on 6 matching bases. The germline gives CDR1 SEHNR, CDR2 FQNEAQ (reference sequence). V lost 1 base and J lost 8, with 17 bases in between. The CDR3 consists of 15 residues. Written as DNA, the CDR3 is TGTGCCAGCAGCTTAGAGAGGGGGGGTGCGAAAGGCTACACCTTC. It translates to CASSLERGGAKGYTF.

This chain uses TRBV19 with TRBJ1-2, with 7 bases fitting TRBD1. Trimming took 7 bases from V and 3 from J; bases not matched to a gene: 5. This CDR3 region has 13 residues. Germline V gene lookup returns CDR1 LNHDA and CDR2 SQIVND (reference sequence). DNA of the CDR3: TGTGCCAGTAAGAAGGGGGCTGACTATGGCTACACCTTC. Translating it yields CASKKGADYGYTF.

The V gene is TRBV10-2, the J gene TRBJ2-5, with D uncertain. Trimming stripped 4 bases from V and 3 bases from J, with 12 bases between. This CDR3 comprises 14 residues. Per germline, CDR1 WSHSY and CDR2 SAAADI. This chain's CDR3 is CASSVSRLEETQYF. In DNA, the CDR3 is TGCGCCAGCAGTGTTAGTAGATTGGAAGAGACCCAGTACTTC.

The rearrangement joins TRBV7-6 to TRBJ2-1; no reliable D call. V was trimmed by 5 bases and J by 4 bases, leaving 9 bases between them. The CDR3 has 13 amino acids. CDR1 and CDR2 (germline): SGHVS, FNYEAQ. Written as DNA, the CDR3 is TGTGCCAGCAGCGTCGGACCATACAATGAGCAGTTCTTC. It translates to CASSVGPYNEQFF.

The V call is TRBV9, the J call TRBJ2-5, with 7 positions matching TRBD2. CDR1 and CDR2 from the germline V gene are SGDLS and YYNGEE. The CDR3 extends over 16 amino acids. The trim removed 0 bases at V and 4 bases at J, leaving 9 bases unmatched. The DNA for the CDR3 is TGTGCCAGCAGCGTAGCTACGGTGGCTAGCGGAGAGACCCAGTACTTC. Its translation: CASSVATVASGETQYF.

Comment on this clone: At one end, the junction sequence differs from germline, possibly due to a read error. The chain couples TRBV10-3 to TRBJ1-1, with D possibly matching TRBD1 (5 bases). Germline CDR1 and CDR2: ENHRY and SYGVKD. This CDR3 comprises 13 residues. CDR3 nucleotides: TGTGCCGTCAGTGGGGGGGAGAACACTGAAGCTTTCTTT. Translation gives CAVSGGENTEAFF.

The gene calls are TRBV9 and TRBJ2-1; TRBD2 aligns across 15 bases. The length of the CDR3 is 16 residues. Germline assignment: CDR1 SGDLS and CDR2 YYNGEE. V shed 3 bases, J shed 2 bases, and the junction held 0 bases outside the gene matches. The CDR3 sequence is CASSGTSGGAYNEQFF. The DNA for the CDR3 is TGTGCCAGCAGCGGGACTAGCGGGGGGGCCTACAATGAGCAGTTCTTC.

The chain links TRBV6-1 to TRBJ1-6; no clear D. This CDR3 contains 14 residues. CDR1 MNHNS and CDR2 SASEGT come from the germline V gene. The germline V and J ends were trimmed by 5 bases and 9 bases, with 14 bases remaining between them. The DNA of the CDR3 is TGTGCCAGCAGTCGCGGGCTCTACGGTTCACCCCTCCACTTT. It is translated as CASSRGLYGSPLHF.

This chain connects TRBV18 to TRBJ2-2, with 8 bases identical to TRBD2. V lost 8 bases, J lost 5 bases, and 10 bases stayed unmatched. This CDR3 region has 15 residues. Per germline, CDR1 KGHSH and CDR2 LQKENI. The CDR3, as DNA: TGTGCCAGCCACCCGGCTAGCGGGCGGACCGGGGAGCTGTTTTTT. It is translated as CASHPASGRTGELFF.

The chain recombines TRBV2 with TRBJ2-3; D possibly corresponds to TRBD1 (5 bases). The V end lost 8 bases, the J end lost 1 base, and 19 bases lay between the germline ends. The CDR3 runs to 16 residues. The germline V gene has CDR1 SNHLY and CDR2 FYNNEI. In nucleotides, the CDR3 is TGTGCCAGCCACAGGTCCCTCCGTCTGGGCACAGATACGCAGTATTTT. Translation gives CASHRSLRLGTDTQYF.

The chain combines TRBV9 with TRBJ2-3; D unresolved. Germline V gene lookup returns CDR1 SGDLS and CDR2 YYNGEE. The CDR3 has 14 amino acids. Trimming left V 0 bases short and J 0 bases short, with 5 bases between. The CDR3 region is CASSVAGSTDTQYF. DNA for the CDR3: TGTGCCAGCAGCGTAGCCGGGAGCACAGATACGCAGTATTTT.

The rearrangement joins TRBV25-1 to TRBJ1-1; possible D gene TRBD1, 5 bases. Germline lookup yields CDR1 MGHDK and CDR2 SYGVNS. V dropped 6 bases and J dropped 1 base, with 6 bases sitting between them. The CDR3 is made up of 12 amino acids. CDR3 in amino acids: CASSRANTEAFF. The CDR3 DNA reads TGTGCCAGCAGCAGGGCGAACACTGAAGCTTTCTTT. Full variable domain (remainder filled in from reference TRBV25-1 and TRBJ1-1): EADIYQTPRYLVIGTGKKITLECSQTMGHDKMYWYQQDPGMELHLIHYSYGVNSTEKGDLSSESTVSRIRTEHFPLTLESARPSHTSQYLCASSRANTEAFFGQGTRLTVV.

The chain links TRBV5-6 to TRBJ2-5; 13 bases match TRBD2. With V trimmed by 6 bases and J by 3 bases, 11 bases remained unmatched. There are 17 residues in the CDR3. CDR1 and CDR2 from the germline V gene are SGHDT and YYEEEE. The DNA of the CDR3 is TGTGCCAGCACCTATTCTACCGGGACTAGCGGGAAAGAGACCCAGTACTTC. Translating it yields CASTYSTGTSGKETQYF.

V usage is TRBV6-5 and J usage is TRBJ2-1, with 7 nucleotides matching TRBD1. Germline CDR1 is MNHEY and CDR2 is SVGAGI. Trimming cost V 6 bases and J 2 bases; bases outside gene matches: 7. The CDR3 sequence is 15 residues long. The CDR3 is CASRPYGTAYNEQFF. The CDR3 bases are TGTGCCAGCAGACCTTATGGGACAGCCTACAATGAGCAGTTCTTC.

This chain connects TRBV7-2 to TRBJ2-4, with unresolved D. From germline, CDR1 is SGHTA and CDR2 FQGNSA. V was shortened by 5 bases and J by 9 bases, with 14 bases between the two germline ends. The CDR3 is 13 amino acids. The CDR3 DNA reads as TGTGCCAGCAGCCCGATAGTCGGGTCCATTCAGTACTTC. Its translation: CASSPIVGSIQYF. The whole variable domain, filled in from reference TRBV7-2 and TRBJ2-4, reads GAGVSQSPSNKVTEKGKDVELRCDPISGHTALYWYRQSLGQGLEFLIYFQGNSAPDKSGLPSDRFSAERTGGSVSTLTIQRTQQEDSAVYLCASSPIVGSIQYFGAGTRLSVL.

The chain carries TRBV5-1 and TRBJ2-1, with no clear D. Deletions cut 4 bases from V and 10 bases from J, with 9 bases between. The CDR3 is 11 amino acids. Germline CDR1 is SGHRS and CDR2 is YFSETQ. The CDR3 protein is CASSPGREQFF. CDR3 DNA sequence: TGCGCCAGCAGCCCCGGTCGAGAGCAGTTCTTC.

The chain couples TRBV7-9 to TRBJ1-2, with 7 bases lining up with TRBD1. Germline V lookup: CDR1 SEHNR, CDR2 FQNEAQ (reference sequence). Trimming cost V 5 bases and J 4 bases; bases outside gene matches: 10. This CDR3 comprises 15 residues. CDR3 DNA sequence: TGTGCCAGCAGCGCTGACAGGGTCGAATTCTATGGCTACACCTTC. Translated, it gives CASSADRVEFYGYTF.

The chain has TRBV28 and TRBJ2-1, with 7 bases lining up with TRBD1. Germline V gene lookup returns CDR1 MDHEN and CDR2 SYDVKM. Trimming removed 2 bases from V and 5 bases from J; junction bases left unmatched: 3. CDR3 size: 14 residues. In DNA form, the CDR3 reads TGTGCCAGCAGTTTAGGGACAGTTAACAATGAGCAGTTCTTC. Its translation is CASSLGTVNNEQFF. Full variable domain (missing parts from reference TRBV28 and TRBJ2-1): DVKVTQSSRYLVKRTGEKVFLECVQDMDHENMFWYRQDPGLGLRLIYFSYDVKMKEKGDIPEGYSVSREKKERFSLILESASTNQTSMYLCASSLGTVNNEQFFGPGTRLTVL.

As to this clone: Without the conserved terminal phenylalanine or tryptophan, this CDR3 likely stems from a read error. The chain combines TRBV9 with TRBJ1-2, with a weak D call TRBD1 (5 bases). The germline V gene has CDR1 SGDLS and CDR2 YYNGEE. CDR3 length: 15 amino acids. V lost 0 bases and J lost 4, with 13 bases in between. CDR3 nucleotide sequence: TGTGCCAGCAGCGTAGGGCAGGGAGGAGGCTATGGCTACACCTCC. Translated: CASSVGQGGGYGYTS.

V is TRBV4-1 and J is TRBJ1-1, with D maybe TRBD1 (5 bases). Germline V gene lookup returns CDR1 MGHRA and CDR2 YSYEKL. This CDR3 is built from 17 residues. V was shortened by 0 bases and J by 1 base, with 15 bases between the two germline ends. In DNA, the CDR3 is TGCGCCAGCAGCCAAGACCCCAGGGACTCCTGGAACACTGAAGCTTTCTTT. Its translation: CASSQDPRDSWNTEAFF.

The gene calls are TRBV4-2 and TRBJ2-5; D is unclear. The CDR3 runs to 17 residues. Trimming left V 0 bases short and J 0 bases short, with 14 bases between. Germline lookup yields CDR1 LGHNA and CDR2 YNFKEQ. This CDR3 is CASSQDRPFGYQETQYF. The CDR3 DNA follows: TGTGCCAGCAGCCAAGATCGGCCATTCGGGTACCAAGAGACCCAGTACTTC.